The entry that follows covers one T cell receptor beta chain sequence. Germline loops: CDR1 SGHRS, CDR2 YFSETQ. The CDR3 contains 11 residues. Trimming left V 7 bases short and J 7 bases short, with 9 bases between. The repertoire was sequenced with immunoSEQ multiplex PCR; TCRdb's copy has only in-frame clones and lacks some. This repertoire shows about 21,000 clones, approximately 94% found once; its top ten account for approximately 5%. This entry comes from a study of PD-1 blockade in classical Hodgkin lymphoma. Time point: newly diagnosed, previously untreated cHL patient sample. The specimen sequenced was peripheral blood mononuclear cells (PBMCs). The sequence came from a human donor with classical Hodgkin lymphoma. The chain carries TRBV5-1 and TRBJ1-5; unclear D gene. Here the CDR3 reads CASLSFQPQHF. For the CDR3, the DNA is TGCGCCAGCCTCTCCTTCCAGCCCCAGCATTTT.